This TCR beta chain was retrieved from a study of response to subunit inactivated influenza vaccine. TCRdb re-called the RT-PCR reads through MiXCR, storing one row per CDR3 protein. The data contain more than 550,000 distinct CDR3 sequences, about 12% of them singletons. The CDR3 length is 12 residues. Germline loops: CDR1 DFQATT, CDR2 SNEGSKA (reference sequence). V dropped 6 bases and J dropped 15; count of bases not matched to a gene: 7. Sequencing used PBMCs from blood, obtained on the day of vaccination. The rearrangement joins TRBV20-1 to TRBJ2-1; TRBD2 aligns across 14 bases. The source of this sequence is a man aged 45-65 years who received an inactivated influenza vaccine. CDR3 nucleotides: TGCAGTGCGAGACTAGCGGGGGGGATCCCGTTCTTC. It translates to CSARLAGGIPFF.